Listed below are T cell receptor beta chains from one sample, sequenced in a study of blood T cell repertoires in COVID-19. Generated by immunoSEQ multiplex PCR, the TCRdb table keeps only in-frame clones and is missing some. The data show some 220,000 clones, 80% seen once. The sample taken for sequencing was peripheral blood. The receptors were sampled from a human donor in a cohort sampled during active COVID-19. Each CDR3 is given with its conserved first and last residue. The D gene is left open where the match is weak. The listing skips clone size in some rows; elsewhere it reads once, few, many or a size class.

>TRBD1|14|TRBJ1-6|TRBV3-1/TRBV3-2|-
TGTGCCAGCAGCGACGGACAGGGTTATTCACCCCTCCACTTT
CASSDGQGYSPLHF
>-|12|TRBJ1-3|TRBV29-1|-
TGCAGCGTTGACGGGGCTGGAAACACCATATATTTT
CSVDGAGNTIYF
>-|13|TRBJ2-2|TRBV7-2|few
TGTGCCAGCAGCTACTATGGCACCGGGGAGCTGTTTTTT
CASSYYGTGELFF
>TRBD1|13|TRBJ2-1|TRBV7-9|-
TGTGCCAGCAGCCTAGACAGGGCGGGTGAGCAGTTCTTC
CASSLDRAGEQFF
>-|16|TRBJ1-1|TRBV6-5|-
TGTGCCAGCAGTTACTACGCCCCAGGGCCCGGGACTGAAGCTTTCTTT
CASSYYAPGPGTEAFF
>-|15|TRBJ1-2|TRBV3-1/TRBV3-2|-
TGTGCCAGCAGCCAAGAGGAACAGGGACTAGAAGGCTACACCTTC
CASSQEEQGLEGYTF
>TRBD1|14|TRBJ1-4|TRBV6-6|-
TGTGCCAGCAGATTACAGGGGGGAGGGGAAAAACTGTTTTTT
CASRLQGGGEKLFF
>-|15|TRBJ1-1|TRBV28|-
TGTGCCAGCAGTCAGCCGGGACTAGTGGGCACTGAAGCTTTCTTT
CASSQPGLVGTEAFF
>-|14|TRBJ2-7|TRBV11-2|-
TGTGCCAGCAGCTTACAACAGGGATCCTACGAGCAGTACTTC
CASSLQQGSYEQYF
>-|13|TRBJ1-5|TRBV7-2|-
TGTGCCAGCAGCTTAGTAGGCAATCAGCCCCAGCATTTT
CASSLVGNQPQHF
>TRBD1|16|TRBJ2-2|TRBV7-2|-
TGTGCCAGCAGCCCACGGACAGGGGGCGACACCGGGGAGCTGTTTTTT
CASSPRTGGDTGELFF
>TRBD1|15|TRBJ2-1|TRBV14|-
TGTGCCAGCAGCCCTGGGACAGGGGGCTACAATGAGCAGTTCTTC
CASSPGTGGYNEQFF
>TRBD1|14|TRBJ1-1|TRBV6-5|-
TGTGCCAGCAGTTCCGACAGGGGCGGCACTGAAGCTTTCTTT
CASSSDRGGTEAFF
>TRBD2|15|TRBJ2-2|TRBV2|-
TGTGCCAGCAGTGGGGTAGCGGGGCGCACCGGGGAGCTGTTTTTT
CASSGVAGRTGELFF
>-|13|TRBJ1-1|TRBV5-1|few
TGCGCCAGCACCCGACAGGAGAACACTGAAGCTTTCTTT
CASTRQENTEAFF
>-|12|TRBJ1-1|TRBV15|-
TGTGCCACTTCACGGGTGAACACTGAAGCTTTCTTT
CATSRVNTEAFF
>TRBD1|11|TRBJ1-1|TRBV12-3/TRBV12-4|-
TGTGCCAGCATCCTGGACAGGAGGGCTTTCTTT
CASILDRRAFF
>-|14|TRBJ1-3|TRBV7-2|-
TGTGCCAGCAGCTTACAGGGAAATGGAAACACCATATATTTT
CASSLQGNGNTIYF
>TRBD1|14|TRBJ1-6|TRBV18|-
TGTGCCAGCTCACCGGGACAGGAAAATTCACCCCTCCACTTT
CASSPGQENSPLHF
>-|14|TRBJ1-1|TRBV7-2|-
TGTGCCAGCAGCTTAGGGGGCATGACCACTGAAGCTTTCTTT
CASSLGGMTTEAFF
>TRBD1|18|TRBJ1-3|TRBV7-9|-
TGTGCCAGCAGCTTAGGTCCGGGACAGGGGGAGACTGGAAACACCATATATTTT
CASSLGPGQGETGNTIYF
>-|16|TRBJ1-4|TRBV6-5|-
TGTGCCAGCAGTTACCCGACAGGAGAAAACAATGAAAAACTGTTTTTT
CASSYPTGENNEKLFF
>-|15|TRBJ1-5|TRBV6-6|few
TGTGCCAGCAGTCCCCGTGTTTCGGGTTCTCAGCCCCAGCATTTT
CASSPRVSGSQPQHF
>-|15|TRBJ2-6|TRBV28|-
TGTGCCAGCAGTTTTGAGGTCTCTGGGGCCAACGTCCTGACTTTC
CASSFEVSGANVLTF
>-|14|TRBJ1-1|TRBV4-3|-
TGCGCCAGCAGCCGCCTACGGGTTTCCACTGAAGCTTTCTTT
CASSRLRVSTEAFF
>-|14|TRBJ2-3|TRBV2|-
TGTGCCAGCAGTGAGGAGACAGGTTTCGATACGCAGTATTTT
CASSEETGFDTQYF
>TRBD2|19|TRBJ2-2|TRBV27|-
TGTGCCAGCAGTTTGCTCTGGGGACTAGCGGGAGTAGTCACCGGGGAGCTGTTTTTT
CASSLLWGLAGVVTGELFF
>TRBD2|15|TRBJ2-3|TRBV5-4|-
TGTGCCAGCACCCTGTGGGGAACCGGGGGGGATACGCAGTATTTT
CASTLWGTGGDTQYF
>-|11|TRBJ2-1|TRBV5-3|-
TGTGCCAGAGGGGGGAGCAGCGAGCAGTTCTTC
CARGGSSEQFF
>-|14|TRBJ1-3|TRBV6-5|once
TGTGCCAGCAGCAACCAGGGTCTCGTTAACACCATATATTTT
CASSNQGLVNTIYF
>-|17|TRBJ2-6|TRBV14|few
TGTGCCAGCAGCCACCACCAGGGCAGCTCTGGGGCCAACGTCCTGACTTTC
CASSHHQGSSGANVLTF
>TRBD1|13|TRBJ1-2|TRBV25-1|-
TGTGCCAGCACCCGACAGGGGTGGGGTGGCTACACCTTC
CASTRQGWGGYTF
>-|14|TRBJ2-7|TRBV5-1|-
TGCGCCAGCAGCCCCCTGCTAGGTAGCTACGAGCAGTACTTC
CASSPLLGSYEQYF
>TRBD2|14|TRBJ2-7|TRBV7-2|-
TGTGCCAGCAGCCCATCTAGCGGGAGCTACGAGCAGTACTTC
CASSPSSGSYEQYF
>TRBD1|18|TRBJ1-6|TRBV11-2|-
TGTGCCAGCAGCTTAGATGCGGCAGGGGGCTCCTATAATTCACCCCTCCACTTT
CASSLDAAGGSYNSPLHF
>-|14|TRBJ1-4|TRBV6-1|-
TGTGCCAGCAGTGAATCGCGGCTTAATGAAAAACTGTTTTTT
CASSESRLNEKLFF
>-|14|TRBJ1-5|TRBV14|-
TGTGCCAGCAGCTTACAGGGTGTCGATCAGCCCCAGCATTTT
CASSLQGVDQPQHF
>TRBD1|14|TRBJ1-2|TRBV5-8|-
TGTGCCAGCAGGTACAGGGGGGTGGACTATGGCTACACCTTC
CASRYRGVDYGYTF
>-|13|TRBJ1-1|TRBV15|-
TGTGCCACCAGCAGAGATCTTGGAGACGAAGCTTTCTTT
CATSRDLGDEAFF
>TRBD1|14|TRBJ2-5|TRBV11-2|-
TGTGCCAGCAGCTCGACAGGGGGCGGAGAGACCCAGTACTTC
CASSSTGGGETQYF
>-|16|TRBJ1-6|TRBV9|-
TGTGCCAGCAGCGTAGCCGAGGGTGCCTATAATTCACCCCTCCACTTT
CASSVAEGAYNSPLHF
>-|14|TRBJ2-3|TRBV5-1|-
TGCGCCAGCAGGTTGCGGACTAGCACAGATACGCAGTATTTT
CASRLRTSTDTQYF
>TRBD2|17|TRBJ2-5|TRBV27|few
TGTGCCAGCAGTCATGAGGGCCTAGCGGGGGGTGGAGGGACCCAGTACTTC
CASSHEGLAGGGGTQYF